The clone carrying this TCR beta chain has only one observation. Some clones are missing from TCRdb's copy, which holds only in-frame ones; the method was immunoSEQ multiplex PCR. Of approximately 75,000 clones in the sample, nearly 98% are singletons; the top ten hold 0.18%. This CDR3 comprises 13 residues. The germline V gene has CDR1 GTSNPN and CDR2 SVGIG (reference sequence). V shed 2 bases and J shed 4 bases, with 9 bases lying between them. This record belongs to a study of technical replicates of blood from several donors. The sequencing input was T cells isolated from PBMCs. This TCR derives from a human donor in good health. The rearrangement uses TRBV30 and TRBJ1-3, with D hard to call. CDR3 amino acids: CAWSLTQGNTIYF. The CDR3 bases are TGTGCCTGGAGTCTAACACAGGGAAACACCATATATTTT.